This T cell receptor beta chain was sequenced for a study of Ad26.COV2.S vaccination and SARS-CoV-2 variants. The CDR3 extends over 14 amino acids. Germline V gene lookup returns CDR1 LNHDA and CDR2 SQIVND (reference sequence). The V end was cut by 4 bases, the J end by 5 bases, with 12 bases between. Using immunoSEQ multiplex PCR, the repertoire was profiled, and TCRdb retains in-frame clones only, with some absent. Here the sample spans 120,000 to 150,000 clones, 80% to 90% being singletons. The chain recombines TRBV19 with TRBJ2-1; no firm D call. The sequence came from a human donor who had recovered from COVID-19. The input for sequencing was peripheral blood, taken after recovery from COVID-19. CDR3 DNA: TGTGCCAGTAGTAAAAGGGTTCAGGACAATGAGCAGTTCTTC. It encodes CASSKRVQDNEQFF. Using reference TRBV19 and TRBJ2-1 for the parts outside the CDR3, the full variable domain is DGGITQSPKYLFRKEGQNVTLSCEQNLNHDAMYWYRQDPGQGLRLIYYSQIVNDFQKGDIAEGYSVSREKKESFPLTVTSAQKNPTAFYLCASSKRVQDNEQFFGPGTRLTVL.